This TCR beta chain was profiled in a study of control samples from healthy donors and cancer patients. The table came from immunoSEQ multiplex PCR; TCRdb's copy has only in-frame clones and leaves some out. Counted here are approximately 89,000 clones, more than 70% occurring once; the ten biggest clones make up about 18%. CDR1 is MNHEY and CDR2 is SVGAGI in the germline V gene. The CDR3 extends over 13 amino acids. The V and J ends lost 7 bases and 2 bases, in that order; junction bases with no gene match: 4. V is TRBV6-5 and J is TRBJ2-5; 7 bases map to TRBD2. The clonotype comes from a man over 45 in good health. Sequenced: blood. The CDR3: CASTPGGQETQYF. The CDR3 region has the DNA TGTGCCAGCACCCCGGGGGGACAAGAGACCCAGTACTTC.